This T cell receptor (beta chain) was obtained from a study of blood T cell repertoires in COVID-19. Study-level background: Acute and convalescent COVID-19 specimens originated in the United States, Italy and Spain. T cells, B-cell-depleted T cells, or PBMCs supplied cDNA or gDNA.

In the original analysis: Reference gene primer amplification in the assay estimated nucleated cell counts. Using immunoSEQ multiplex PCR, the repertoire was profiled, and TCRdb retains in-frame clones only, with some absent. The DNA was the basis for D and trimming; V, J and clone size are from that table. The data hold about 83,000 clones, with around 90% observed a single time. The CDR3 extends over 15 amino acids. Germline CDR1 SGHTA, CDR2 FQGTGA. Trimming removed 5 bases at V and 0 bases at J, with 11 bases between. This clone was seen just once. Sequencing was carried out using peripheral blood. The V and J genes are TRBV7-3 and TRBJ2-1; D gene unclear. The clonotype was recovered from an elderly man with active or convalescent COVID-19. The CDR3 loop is CASSPDRGSYNEQFF. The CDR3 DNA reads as TGTGCCAGCAGCCCTGACCGAGGCTCCTACAATGAGCAGTTCTTC.